Included here is one TCR beta chain sequence, with context. The antigen remains undetermined. The data derive from a study of OX40 agonist ivuxolimab in advanced cancers. Notes on the study in general: Undetermined was the antigen specificity of the expanded peripheral T cells.

Trimming took 7 bases from V and 7 from J, leaving 14 bases between them. This CDR3 is built from 13 residues. Germline V gene sequence: CDR1 SGHTA, CDR2 FQGNSA. Some clones are missing from TCRdb's copy, which holds only in-frame ones; the method was immunoSEQ multiplex PCR. The table has more than 50,000 clones, 80% to 90% seen once. The TCR was taken from an adult with an advanced solid tumor such as melanoma, head and neck, liver or kidney cancer. This rearrangement joins TRBV7-2 to TRBJ2-1, with D perhaps given as TRBD1 or TRBD2 (6 bases each). Specimen: CD4+ or CD8+ T cells sorted from blood, collected in a trial of the OX40 agonist ivuxolimab. The CDR3 spells CASTRGRGNEQFF. As DNA, the CDR3 is TGTGCCAGCACCCGGGGGCGGGGAAATGAGCAGTTCTTC.